These 32 T cell receptor beta chains were sequenced from one sample in a study of T cell repertoires in cytomegalovirus infection. Antigen specificity for these receptors is unknown. One entry per CDR3 protein results from TCRdb running MiXCR on the reads. The sample lists a few hundred thousand distinct CDR3 sequences, roughly 42% seen once, with 48% in the top ten. The specimen was cultured PBMCs, collected from culture after CMV antigen stimulation. The receptors stem from a human donor in good health (CMV status not recorded). Some clones in this sample may be carry-over from other donors' samples.

The CDR3 DNA reads as TGTGCCAGCAGCCAGGCAGGACTAGCGGGGGATCTCAATGAGCAGTTCTTC. Protein product: CASSQAGLAGDLNEQFF. The chain carries TRBV4-2 and TRBJ2-1; 13 bases fit TRBD2. From germline, CDR1 is LGHNA and CDR2 YNFKEQ. The CDR3 covers 17 residues. With V trimmed by 3 bases and J by 6 bases, 8 bases remained unmatched.

The chain carries TRBV7-9 and TRBJ2-5; perhaps TRBD1 as D (5 bases). The CDR3 runs 13 residues. Trimming stripped 9 bases from V and 6 bases from J, with 17 bases between. CDR1 SEHNR and CDR2 FQNEAQ come from the germline V gene (reference sequence). The CDR3 nucleotides read TGTGCCAGTATGATCAGGGCAGGAAAGACCCAGTACTTC. Protein sequence: CASMIRAGKTQYF.

CDR3 loop: CATSRDPDTQYF. The CDR3 nucleotides read TGTGCCACCAGCAGAGATCCAGATACGCAGTATTTT. J is TRBJ2-3 and V is TRBV15; D remains unclear. CDR3 length equals 12 residues. Germline V gene sequence: CDR1 LNHNV, CDR2 YYDKDF (reference sequence). Trimming took 0 bases from V and 4 from J, leaving 2 bases between them.

This clonotype was counted between two and nine times. The chain has TRBV7-2 and TRBJ2-5, with 9 bases matching TRBD1. CDR1 and CDR2 (germline): SGHTA, FQGNSA. The CDR3 consists of 15 residues. With 0 bases clipped from V and 5 bases from J, the junction kept 4 bases outside the gene matches. The CDR3 DNA reads as TGTGCCAGCAGCTTAGCGGGACAGGGTATTGAGACCCAGTACTTC. Amino acids: CASSLAGQGIETQYF.

This clonotype was recorded at least ten times. The chain links TRBV7-2 to TRBJ2-1; 10 bases map to TRBD1. J gave up 4 bases and V 7 bases, and 7 bases lay outside the gene matches. The CDR3 is made up of 15 amino acids. From germline, CDR1 is SGHTA and CDR2 FQGNSA. The CDR3 protein is CASTDDRGRYNEQFF. The CDR3, as DNA: TGTGCCAGCACCGACGACAGGGGGCGTTACAATGAGCAGTTCTTC.

This clonotype was recorded a few times. The chain carries TRBV7-2 and TRBJ2-2; D not certain. CDR3 size: 13 residues. V was pared by 11 bases and J by 0 bases, with 10 bases between. Germline CDR1 SGHTA, CDR2 FQGNSA. The CDR3 nucleotides read TGTGCCCTTGTAGGGACGAACACCGGGGAGCTGTTTTTT. This encodes CALVGTNTGELFF.

The chain couples TRBV6-8 to TRBJ2-7, with D possibly matching TRBD2 (6 bases). Germline lookup yields CDR1 MNHGY and CDR2 SAAAGT. The V gene lost 4 bases and the J gene lost 6 bases, with 19 bases spanning the gap. The CDR3 has 15 amino acids. CDR3 bases: TGTGCCAGCAGTTCTGGAGGGGAAGGGTCCGGCGAGCAGTACTTC. It yields the protein CASSSGGEGSGEQYF.

The V gene is TRBV6-2 or TRBV6-3, the J gene TRBJ2-1, with 9 bases aligning to TRBD1. The CDR3 extends over 17 amino acids. CDR1 MNHEY and CDR2 SVGEGT come from the germline V gene. Trimming cost V 4 bases and J 5 bases; bases outside gene matches: 12. CDR3: CASSSVPLRDRDNEQFF. CDR3 DNA: TGTGCCAGCAGTTCCGTACCGCTCCGGGACAGGGACAATGAGCAGTTCTTC.

J is TRBJ1-6 and V is TRBV7-6; 8 bases are shared with TRBD1. J was trimmed by 9 bases and V by 4 bases; bases with no gene match: 5. The CDR3 contains 14 residues. Germline V gives CDR1 SGHVS, CDR2 FNYEAQ. The CDR3 nucleotides read TGTGCCAGCAGCTCCCGGACAGGGTTTTCACCCCTCCACTTT. It translates to CASSSRTGFSPLHF.

The gene calls are TRBV6-2 or TRBV6-3 and TRBJ2-4, with no clear D. Trimming shortened V by 7 bases and J by 2 bases, and 15 bases separated the two germline ends. CDR3 size: 15 residues. Germline loops: CDR1 MNHEY, CDR2 SVGEGT. The CDR3 here is CASTRSSRTKNIQYF. The DNA for the CDR3 is TGTGCCAGCACCCGGAGTTCTAGAACCAAAAACATTCAGTACTTC.

This clonotype was seen a few times. The chain recombines TRBV20-1 with TRBJ1-2; TRBD1 matches at 8 bases. Germline CDR1 reads DFQATT; CDR2 reads SNEGSKA (reference sequence). This CDR3 region has 11 residues. This CDR3 reads CRATGDYGYTF. The CDR3 DNA reads TGCAGAGCGACAGGGGACTATGGCTACACCTTC.

The V gene is TRBV12-3 or TRBV12-4, the J gene TRBJ1-5; 7 nucleotides align to TRBD1. V lost 3 bases and J lost 3; bases outside the gene matches: 20. The CDR3 is 20 residues long. The CDR3 coding sequence is TGTGCCAGCAGTTTTAGGGGGCGCGGACTAAGAAGGATCGACAATCAGCCCCAGCATTTT. Translation: CASSFRGRGLRRIDNQPQHF.

The rearrangement links TRBV27 to TRBJ2-7; D gene uncertain. CDR1 and CDR2 (germline): MNHEY, SMNVEV (reference sequence). Trimming took 8 bases from V and 3 from J, leaving 8 bases between them. This CDR3 contains 11 residues. This CDR3 is CASGGYYEQYF. The CDR3 bases are TGTGCCAGCGGCGGTTACTACGAGCAGTACTTC.

This clonotype was picked up a small number of times. The CDR3 is CASSPLLVVREQYF. CDR3 bases: TGTGCCAGCAGCCCTCTGCTTGTGGTGCGGGAGCAGTACTTC. This chain connects TRBV7-2 to TRBJ2-7, with D unclear. The V and J ends lost 5 bases and 7 bases respectively, with 18 bases between them. The length of the CDR3 is 14 residues. The germline V gene encodes CDR1 SGHTA and CDR2 FQGNSA. The entire variable domain, with the rest obtained from reference TRBV7-2 and TRBJ2-7, is as follows: GAGVSQSPSNKVTEKGKDVELRCDPISGHTALYWYRQSLGQGLEFLIYFQGNSAPDKSGLPSDRFSAERTGGSVSTLTIQRTQQEDSAVYLCASSPLLVVREQYFGPGTRLTVT.

The chain joins TRBV2 to TRBJ2-2; D is unclear. V lost 3 bases, J lost 6 bases, and 11 bases lay in between. CDR1 and CDR2 from the germline V gene are SNHLY and FYNNEI. The CDR3 runs to 14 residues. CDR3 in DNA: TGTGCCAGCAGTGAGTCCTCCCTCCCCGGGGAGCTGTTTTTT. It translates to CASSESSLPGELFF.

This chain connects TRBV2 to TRBJ1-4; 7 positions match TRBD1. The J segment lost 7 bases and the V segment lost 8 bases, leaving 10 bases of the junction unmatched. Germline-derived CDR1 and CDR2 are SNHLY and FYNNEI. The CDR3 runs 14 residues. The CDR3 spells CASRQEGASEKLFF. CDR3 nucleotide sequence: TGTGCCAGCCGACAGGAGGGGGCGAGTGAAAAACTGTTTTTT.

The chain has TRBV12-3 or TRBV12-4 and TRBJ1-4, with D possibly matching TRBD1 (6 bases). V lost 6 bases and J lost 3, with 11 bases in between. CDR3 length: 14 amino acids. This CDR3 is CASSVTGPNEKLFF. For the CDR3, the DNA is TGTGCCAGCAGCGTGACAGGACCTAATGAAAAACTGTTTTTT.

This clonotype has just a few counts. The chain combines TRBV3-1 with TRBJ2-3, with TRBD2 matching over 11 bases. The trim removed 2 bases at V and 5 bases at J, leaving 15 bases unmatched. Germline values: CDR1 LGHDT, CDR2 YNNKEL (reference sequence). The CDR3 is 19 residues long. In DNA form, the CDR3 reads TGTGCCAGCAGCCAAAGGGGGCTAGCGGGGGGCTTTTCGGGAGATACGCAGTATTTT. Translated, it gives CASSQRGLAGGFSGDTQYF.

This clonotype appeared many times. This chain connects TRBV7-8 to TRBJ1-2; tentative D call: TRBD1 (5 bases). Trimming cost V 5 bases and J 4 bases, with 20 bases left between them. The CDR3 is 16 amino acids. Germline CDR1 is SGHVS and CDR2 is FQNEAQ. In DNA form, the CDR3 reads TGTGCCAGCAGCCTCTTGGCGGGACCCGGTGGCTATGGCTACACCTTC. It yields the protein CASSLLAGPGGYGYTF.

This clonotype was observed a handful of times. The chain employs TRBV7-2 and TRBJ2-3, with D perhaps matching TRBD2 (6 bases). This CDR3 is 15 amino acids long. The V gene's germline CDR1 is SGHTA and CDR2 FQGNSA. Trimming shortened V by 5 bases and J by 9 bases, and 21 bases separated the two germline ends. The CDR3 sequence is CASSLYGDSQGTQYF. The CDR3 DNA is TGTGCCAGCAGCCTGTACGGGGACTCTCAGGGCACGCAGTATTTT.

The gene calls are TRBV2 and TRBJ1-4; 8 bases are a match to TRBD1. There are 14 residues in the CDR3. Per germline, CDR1 SNHLY and CDR2 FYNNEI. V was pared by 8 bases and J by 7 bases, with 9 bases of the junction left unmatched. Written as DNA, the CDR3 is TGTGCCAGCGGCCTCCAGGGGGCCAGTGAAAAACTGTTTTTT. Protein product: CASGLQGASEKLFF.

This clonotype was found a few times. The J gene is TRBJ2-5, the V gene TRBV4-1, with 7 bases matching TRBD2. After removal of 5 bases from V and 4 bases from J, the junction contained 10 bases not matched to a gene. Germline V gene lookup returns CDR1 MGHRA and CDR2 YSYEKL. The CDR3 is 15 amino acids. Here the CDR3 DNA reads TGCGCCAGCAGCTCCGCGGGAGTTATTCGAGAGACCCAGTACTTC. Amino acid sequence: CASSSAGVIRETQYF.

This clonotype has just a few counts. V and J are TRBV4-1 and TRBJ2-1; TRBD1 is a possible D gene (6 bases). The germline gives CDR1 MGHRA, CDR2 YSYEKL. Trimming stripped 0 bases from V and 7 bases from J, with 13 bases between. The CDR3 loop spans 15 amino acids. CDR3 residues: CASSQDLRGLNEQFF. CDR3 bases: TGCGCCAGCAGCCAAGATTTGAGGGGGTTGAATGAGCAGTTCTTC.

The chain is built from TRBV6-6 and TRBJ2-7; D unclear. Germline loops: CDR1 MNHNY, CDR2 SVGAGI (reference sequence). Trimming shortened V by 2 bases and J by 0 bases, and 11 bases separated the two germline ends. The CDR3 is 15 residues long. The chain's CDR3 is CASSYRPFSSYEQYF. CDR3 DNA: TGTGCCAGCAGTTACAGACCCTTTAGCTCCTACGAGCAGTACTTC.

This clonotype was recorded a few times. The CDR3 spells CASSLGRAGAAYEQYF. The CDR3 DNA follows: TGTGCCAGCAGCTTAGGTCGGGCCGGGGCCGCCTACGAGCAGTACTTC. The V and J genes are TRBV7-2 and TRBJ2-7; D is possibly TRBD1 or TRBD2 (5 bases each). Germline CDR1 and CDR2: SGHTA and FQGNSA. V was pared by 1 base and J by 2 bases, with 15 bases between. The CDR3 runs to 16 residues. The full variable domain, its missing parts supplied by reference TRBV7-2 and TRBJ2-7, is GAGVSQSPSNKVTEKGKDVELRCDPISGHTALYWYRQSLGQGLEFLIYFQGNSAPDKSGLPSDRFSAERTGGSVSTLTIQRTQQEDSAVYLCASSLGRAGAAYEQYFGPGTRLTVT.

The chain is built from TRBV20-1 and TRBJ2-1, with D unclear. The CDR3 runs to 14 residues. V was shortened by 3 bases and J by 7 bases, with 16 bases between the two germline ends. Germline V lookup: CDR1 DFQATT, CDR2 SNEGSKA (reference sequence). CDR3 loop: CSASMAVPRNEQFF. The DNA for the CDR3 is TGCAGTGCTAGTATGGCAGTTCCGAGGAATGAGCAGTTCTTC.

The table lists this clonotype with a count of one. The gene calls are TRBV7-9 and TRBJ2-1; perhaps TRBD1 as D (6 bases). The V gene's germline CDR1 is SEHNR and CDR2 FQNEAQ (reference sequence). V dropped 4 bases and J dropped 9 bases, with 19 bases sitting between them. The CDR3 sequence is 15 residues long. CDR3 in amino acids: CASSSIDRPGGEQFF. As DNA, the CDR3 is TGTGCCAGCAGCTCCATCGACAGGCCTGGGGGTGAGCAGTTCTTC.

This rearrangement joins TRBV7-2 to TRBJ1-2; D unresolved. Germline-derived CDR1 and CDR2 are SGHTA and FQGNSA. The CDR3 totals 16 residues. V shed 6 bases and J shed 2 bases, with 19 bases lying between them. This chain's CDR3 is CASRLDPTSGNYGYTF. For the CDR3, the DNA is TGTGCCAGCAGGCTCGACCCGACATCGGGCAACTATGGCTACACCTTC.

This rearrangement joins TRBV5-1 to TRBJ2-1; 10 bases align to TRBD2. CDR1 and CDR2 from the germline V gene are SGHRS and YFSETQ. V shed 4 bases and J 3 bases; nucleotides not matched to a gene: 4. The CDR3 sequence is 15 residues long. The CDR3 protein is CASSPSGGDYNEQFF. CDR3 in DNA: TGCGCCAGCAGCCCTAGCGGGGGCGACTACAATGAGCAGTTCTTC.

This clonotype appeared a few times. CDR3 in DNA: TGTGCCAGCAGCTCGAGTGGCGGAGGGGGCACAGATACGCAGTATTTT. Protein product: CASSSSGGGGTDTQYF. The chain is built from TRBV7-6 and TRBJ2-3; weak D call: TRBD2 (6 bases). V dropped 4 bases and J dropped 1 base, with 15 bases sitting between them. The CDR3 loop spans 16 amino acids. Germline CDR1 and CDR2: SGHVS and FNYEAQ. Full variable domain (outside the CDR3, taken from reference TRBV7-6 and TRBJ2-3): GAGVSQSPRYKVTKRGQDVALRCDPISGHVSLYWYRQALGQGPEFLTYFNYEAQQDKSGLPNDRFSAERPEGSISTLTIQRTEQRDSAMYRCASSSSGGGGTDTQYFGPGTRLTVL.

V usage is TRBV6-1 and J usage is TRBJ1-3; D gene unclear. The germline V gene encodes CDR1 MNHNS and CDR2 SASEGT. The length of the CDR3 is 14 residues. The V end was cut by 6 bases, the J end by 2 bases, with 11 bases between. DNA for the CDR3: TGTGCCAGCAGACCCTGGACTCCTGGAAACACCATATATTTT. This encodes CASRPWTPGNTIYF.

The chain is built from TRBV7-6 and TRBJ2-2; 7 bases align to TRBD1. The length of the CDR3 is 15 residues. V trimming: 5 bases; J trimming: 7 bases; junction bases outside the gene matches: 10. From germline, CDR1 is SGHVS and CDR2 FNYEAQ. CDR3 coding DNA: TGTGCCAGCAGCCGTAATTCACAGGGGATCGGGGAGCTGTTTTTT. Amino acid sequence: CASSRNSQGIGELFF. Filled out from reference TRBV7-6 and TRBJ2-2, the complete variable domain reads GAGVSQSPRYKVTKRGQDVALRCDPISGHVSLYWYRQALGQGPEFLTYFNYEAQQDKSGLPNDRFSAERPEGSISTLTIQRTEQRDSAMYRCASSRNSQGIGELFFGEGSRLTVL.